This TCR beta chain was recovered during a study of T cell repertoires in cytomegalovirus infection. As for the study in general: Matching HLA type, along with CMV infection, was indicated by public TCR beta signatures.

MiXCR, run by TCRdb on the reads, gives a single entry per CDR3 protein. The data show around 300,000 distinct CDR3 sequences, with 9.5% seen just once and about 4.5% held by the top ten. V lost 4 bases, J lost 6 bases, and 5 bases stayed unmatched. The CDR3 sequence is 13 residues long. CDR1 is SGHTA, CDR2 FQGNSA, per germline. This clonotype was observed a few times. Its antigen is undetermined. Study observations and caveats: Pooled public TCR beta family frequency picked out CMV carriers with the relevant HLA.

V is TRBV7-2 and J is TRBJ1-1; 7 bases are a match to TRBD1. The TCR comes from a human donor in good health (CMV status not recorded). Some clones in this sample may be carry-over from other donors' samples. Sequencing was performed on PBMCs. Written as DNA, the CDR3 is TGTGCCAGCAGCTCTCACAGGGGCGCTGAAGCTTTCTTT. Amino acid sequence: CASSSHRGAEAFF.